The 5 T cell receptor beta chains below were found in one sample sequenced in a study of beta chain features in type 1 diabetes. The investigators reverse transcribed all of the isolated RNA, so they sequenced expressed TCRB transcripts. This table comes from immunoSEQ multiplex PCR, and its TCRdb copy is limited to in-frame clones, with some not included. The table lists a few hundred thousand clones, 11% of them singletons, with around 0.015% in the top ten. Sequenced input: naive CD4+ T cells from blood. These receptors originate from a woman aged 30 to 39 in good health.

This clone was found once. V gene TRBV7-2 combines with J gene TRBJ2-1, with 11 nucleotides matching TRBD2. CDR3 length: 15 amino acids. From germline, CDR1 is SGHTA and CDR2 FQGNSA. J was trimmed by 5 bases and V by 5 bases; bases with no gene match: 5. The CDR3 DNA reads TGTGCCAGCAGCCCCGGGACTAGCGGAAACAATGAGCAGTTCTTC. It specifies CASSPGTSGNNEQFF.

Only a few counts were recorded for this clone. The rearrangement joins TRBV28 to TRBJ2-1, with D unclear. Trimming stripped 4 bases from V and 9 bases from J, with 10 bases between. Germline CDR1 reads MDHEN; CDR2 reads SYDVKM. The CDR3 loop spans 12 amino acids. CDR3 coding DNA: TGTGCCAGCAGTTCCACAATCGCTGAGCAGTTCTTC. It codes for CASSSTIAEQFF.

The chain is built from TRBV28 and TRBJ2-1; TRBD2 matches 7 bases. Trimming at V came to 5 bases and at J to 1 base, leaving 8 bases not matched to a gene. Per germline, CDR1 MDHEN and CDR2 SYDVKM. The CDR3 consists of 16 residues. Here the CDR3 reads CASSPSDGGSYNEQFF. DNA of the CDR3: TGTGCCAGCAGTCCCTCGGACGGGGGGTCCTACAATGAGCAGTTCTTC.

There are a few counts of this clone. CDR3 nucleotide sequence: TGTGCCAGCAGCGACCCGTGGCCTAGGTTAACCGGGGAGCTGTTTTTT. This sequence encodes CASSDPWPRLTGELFF. This chain links TRBV7-2 with TRBJ2-2; D gene ambiguous. CDR1 is SGHTA, CDR2 FQGNSA, per germline. The CDR3 covers 16 residues. The V and J ends lost 5 bases and 5 bases respectively, with 18 bases between them.

The chain couples TRBV7-9 to TRBJ2-5, with 10 nucleotides matching TRBD1. The CDR3 has 15 residues. Germline V gene lookup returns CDR1 SEHNR and CDR2 FQNEAQ (reference sequence). V lost 1 base, J lost 5 bases, and 4 bases stayed unmatched. This CDR3 is CASSLGTGGYETQYF. The CDR3 DNA reads as TGTGCCAGCAGCTTAGGGACAGGGGGATACGAGACCCAGTACTTC.